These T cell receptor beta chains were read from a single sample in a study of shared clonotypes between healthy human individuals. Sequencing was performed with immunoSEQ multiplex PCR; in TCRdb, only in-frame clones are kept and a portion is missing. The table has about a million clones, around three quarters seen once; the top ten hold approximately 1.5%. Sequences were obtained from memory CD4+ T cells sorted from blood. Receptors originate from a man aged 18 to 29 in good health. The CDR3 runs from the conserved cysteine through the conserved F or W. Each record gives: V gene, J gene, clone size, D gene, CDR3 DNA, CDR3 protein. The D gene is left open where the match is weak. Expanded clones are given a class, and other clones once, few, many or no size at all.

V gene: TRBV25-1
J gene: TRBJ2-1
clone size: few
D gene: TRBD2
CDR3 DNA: TGTGCCAGCAGCCGACTAGCGGGGGGGTTCGATGAGCAGTTCTTC
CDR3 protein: CASSRLAGGFDEQFF

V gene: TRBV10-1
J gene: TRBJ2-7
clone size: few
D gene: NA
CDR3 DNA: TGCGCCAGCAGTGACGGGCTAGCGACAATATCCGAGCAGTACTTC
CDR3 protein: CASSDGLATISEQYF

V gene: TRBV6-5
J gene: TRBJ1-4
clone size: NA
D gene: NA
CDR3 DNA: TGTGCCAGCAGCCCAGGGCGAACTAATGAAAAACTGTTTTTT
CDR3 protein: CASSPGRTNEKLFF

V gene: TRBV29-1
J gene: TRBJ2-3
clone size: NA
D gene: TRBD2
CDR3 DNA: TGCAGCGTTGCCGCTGTATACGGGGGGGCCACAGATACGCAGTATTTT
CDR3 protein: CSVAAVYGGATDTQYF

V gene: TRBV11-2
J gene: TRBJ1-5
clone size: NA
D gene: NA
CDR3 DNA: TGTGCCAGCAGCTTAGTCGGACAGTCGGGCTCCCCCCAGCATTTT
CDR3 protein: CASSLVGQSGSPQHF

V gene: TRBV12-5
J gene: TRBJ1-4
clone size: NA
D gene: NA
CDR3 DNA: TGTGCTAGTGGTTTGCTGCGGGGGACTAATGAAAAACTGTTTTTT
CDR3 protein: CASGLLRGTNEKLFF

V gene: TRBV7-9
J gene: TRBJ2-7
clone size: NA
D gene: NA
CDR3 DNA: TGTGCCAGCAGCCGATCCTACGAGCAGTACTTC
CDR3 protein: CASSRSYEQYF

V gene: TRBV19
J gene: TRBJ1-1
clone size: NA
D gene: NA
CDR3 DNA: TGTGCCAGTAGTATAGAGGGGCAGTGGGGCGAAGCTTTCTTT
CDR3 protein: CASSIEGQWGEAFF

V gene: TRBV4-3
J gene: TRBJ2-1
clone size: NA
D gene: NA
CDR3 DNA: TGCGCCAGCAGCCGAGCCTCCCTCGGGGACAATGAGCAGTTCTTC
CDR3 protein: CASSRASLGDNEQFF

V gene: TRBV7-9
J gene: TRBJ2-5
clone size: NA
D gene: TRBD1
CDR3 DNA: TGTGCCAGCAGCTCGGGACAGGGGCAGGAGACCCAGTACTTC
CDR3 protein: CASSSGQGQETQYF

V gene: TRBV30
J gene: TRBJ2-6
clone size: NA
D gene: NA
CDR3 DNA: TGTGCCTGGAGTCTAAGGGGACCAGCCAACGTCCTGACTTTC
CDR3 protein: CAWSLRGPANVLTF

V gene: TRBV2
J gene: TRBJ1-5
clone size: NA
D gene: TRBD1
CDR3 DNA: TGTGCCAGCAGTGAACCGGGACAGGGGGTTTTGAGCAATCAGCCCCAGCATTTT
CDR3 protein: CASSEPGQGVLSNQPQHF

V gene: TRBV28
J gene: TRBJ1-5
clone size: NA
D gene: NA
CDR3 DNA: TGTGCCAGCAGCCCGGGGGAGGGCAATCAGCCCCAGCATTTT
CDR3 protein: CASSPGEGNQPQHF

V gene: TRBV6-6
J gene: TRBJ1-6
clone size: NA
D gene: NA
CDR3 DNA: TGTGCCAGCACCGACGTTGGAGGGGTCGGTTCACCCCTCCACTTT
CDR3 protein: CASTDVGGVGSPLHF

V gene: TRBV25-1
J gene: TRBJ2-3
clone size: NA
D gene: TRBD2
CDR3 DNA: TGTGCCAGCAGTGTACCTAGCGGGAGTAACACAGATACGCAGTATTTT
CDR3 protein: CASSVPSGSNTDTQYF